A selection of T cell receptor beta chains follows, all from one sample in a study of Graves' ophthalmopathy and Graves' hyperthyroidism. Each CDR3 protein is one row after TCRdb ran MiXCR on the multiplex PCR reads. The sample consists of hundreds of thousands of distinct CDR3 sequences, 35% to 50% of them appearing once. The sequenced sample consisted of peripheral blood. These TCRs come from an adult man with Graves' ophthalmopathy. CDR3s include the opening cysteine and the closing phenylalanine or tryptophan. The D gene is left open where the match is weak. Expanded clones are given a class, and other clones once, few, many or no size at all.

>TRBJ2-2|TRBV10-3|NA|many
CAISDNANTGELFF
TGTGCCATCAGTGACAATGCGAACACCGGGGAGCTGTTTTTT
>TRBJ2-5|TRBV7-3|NA|many
CASSLYAGQETQYF
TGTGCCAGCAGCTTATATGCAGGGCAAGAGACCCAGTACTTC
>TRBJ2-7|TRBV7-4|TRBD2|NA
CAWSTGLAGGYEQYF
TGTGCCTGGAGTACCGGACTAGCGGGGGGCTACGAGCAGTACTTC
>TRBJ1-2|TRBV20-1|TRBD1|NA
CSAPRTGGGGYTF
TGCAGTGCTCCCCGGACAGGGGGCGGTGGCTACACCTTC
>TRBJ2-7|TRBV25-1|TRBD2|once
CASTSTSGSGYEQYF
TGTGCCAGCACCTCTACTAGCGGGAGCGGGTACGAGCAGTACTTC
>TRBJ2-5|TRBV5-1|NA|few
CASSKSQGFGETQYF
TGCGCCAGCAGCAAGTCTCAGGGGTTTGGTGAGACCCAGTACTTC
>TRBJ2-7|TRBV10-3|NA|NA
CAISYGTEYEQYF
TGTGCCATCAGTTACGGGACCGAGTACGAGCAGTACTTC
>TRBJ2-5|TRBV2|TRBD2|NA
CASSGGAYQETQYF
TGTGCCAGCAGCGGGGGGGCGTACCAAGAGACCCAGTACTTC
>TRBJ1-5|TRBV4-3|NA|NA
CASSREGLSNQLQHF
TGCGCCAGCAGCCGGGAGGGTTTAAGCAATCAGCTCCAGCATTTT
>TRBJ1-2|TRBV10-2|NA|NA
CASSESGSSNYGYTF
TGCGCCAGCAGTGAGTCGGGGTCTTCTAACTATGGCTACACCTTC
>TRBJ1-1|TRBV29-1|NA|many
CSVEDLRYTEAFF
TGCAGCGTTGAAGACTTGAGGTACACTGAAGCTTTCTTT
>TRBJ2-7|TRBV20-1|NA|many
CSAQGSNEQYF
TGCAGTGCTCAGGGGAGCAACGAGCAGTACTTC
>TRBJ1-1|TRBV14|NA|many
CASSQDPNTEAFF
TGTGCCAGCAGCCAAGATCCGAACACTGAAGCTTTCTTT
>TRBJ1-1|TRBV7-7|NA|NA
CASSLSVAGAAFF
TGTGCCAGCAGCTTATCGGTCGCCGGGGCGGCTTTCTTT
>TRBJ2-2|TRBV29-1|NA|NA
CSVEDQTGVGTGELFF
TGCAGCGTTGAAGATCAAACTGGGGTTGGCACCGGGGAGCTGTTTTTT
>TRBJ1-5|TRBV7-2|NA|few
CASSSGYGGGQPQHF
TGTGCCAGCAGCTCTGGTTATGGGGGCGGGCAGCCCCAGCATTTT
>TRBJ1-1|TRBV6-6|NA|many
CASSYLSDTEAFF
TGTGCCAGCAGTTACTTATCAGACACTGAAGCTTTCTTT
>TRBJ1-5|TRBV2|NA|many
CASSWTRINQPQHF
TGTGCCAGCAGCTGGACACGAATCAATCAGCCCCAGCATTTT
>TRBJ1-5|TRBV7-9|NA|few
CASSQDAPEAGINQPQHF
TGTGCCAGCAGCCAAGATGCCCCTGAGGCAGGGATAAATCAGCCCCAGCATTTT
>TRBJ1-1|TRBV7-9|NA|many
CASSLWRSSNTEAFF
TGTGCCAGCAGCCTTTGGCGGTCTTCGAACACTGAAGCTTTCTTT
>TRBJ2-7|TRBV7-2|NA|NA
CAISSGDTLYEQYF
TGTGCCATCAGCTCAGGTGACACCCTGTACGAGCAGTACTTC
>TRBJ1-2|TRBV29-1|NA|many
CSVAGNYGYTF
TGCAGCGTTGCGGGAAACTATGGCTACACCTTC